The clone carrying this T cell receptor (beta chain) occurred a few times. Its antigen is not identified. V shed 6 bases and J 1 base; nucleotides not matched to a gene: 3. This CDR3 spans 14 amino acids. From germline, CDR1 is MNHGY and CDR2 SAAAGT. This specimen belongs to a study of T cells in localized non-small cell lung cancer. Study-level points and caveats: Greater T cell density in blood accompanied longer overall survival. Uninvolved nearby lung showed the greatest T cell clonality, exceeding that found in tumor. Because sequencing included only one region (of the tumor), heterogeneity remains possible.

The method was immunoSEQ multiplex PCR; TCRdb's version includes in-frame clones alone and lacks a portion of them. In the table there are 2,500 to 3,500 clones, around 34% of which are singletons. V usage is TRBV6-8 and J usage is TRBJ2-7, with 10 bases identical to TRBD2. The source is a female donor older than 55 with stage I lung adenocarcinoma. Specimen: lung tumor tissue, collected before any cancer treatment. As DNA, the CDR3 is TGTGCCAGCAGATTAGCGGGAGGATCCTACGAGCAGTACTTC. Its protein is CASRLAGGSYEQYF.